This TCR beta chain was found in a study of blood T cell repertoires in COVID-19. The overall study: PBMCs, B-cell-depleted T cells, or T cells provided the cDNA or gDNA that made up the material.

Profiling relied on immunoSEQ multiplex PCR, and the TCRdb table lists in-frame clones only, not all of them. The sample includes under 200,000 clones, about 82% of them seen just once. A word on this clone: A read error is possible here, since a much larger clone lies one base away.

Seattle cases were enrolled at active infection and followed longitudinally. Per the germline V gene, CDR1 is SGHTA and CDR2 is FQGNSA. V lost 5 bases and J lost 3; bases outside the gene matches: 6. This CDR3 has 14 amino acids. The rearrangement joins TRBV7-2 to TRBJ1-2; 7 positions agree with TRBD1. The sequencing sample was made of peripheral blood. The origin of this receptor is a man in his sixties with COVID-19, enrolled during active disease. As DNA, the CDR3 is TGTGCCAGCAGCCCATCAACAGGGGACTATGGCTACACCTTC. Translated, it gives CASSPSTGDYGYTF. Full variable domain (rest looked up from reference TRBV7-2 and TRBJ1-2): GAGVSQSPSNKVTEKGKDVELRCDPISGHTALYWYRQSLGQGLEFLIYFQGNSAPDKSGLPSDRFSAERTGGSVSTLTIQRTQQEDSAVYLCASSPSTGDYGYTFGSGTRLTVV.